This paragraph reports one T cell receptor (beta chain). Its cognate antigen is unknown. This sample stems from a study of T cells in Graves' hyperthyroidism and ophthalmopathy. Study at large: The initial diagnosis was the point when peripheral blood was collected, ahead of any treatment.

Amplification of TCR beta CDR3 regions was performed using RNA transcripts as template. Primed by the HTBI set, a first-round RT-PCR was run on the TCR CDR3. MiXCR, run by TCRdb on the multiplex PCR reads, gives a single entry per CDR3 protein. This repertoire shows around 540,000 distinct CDR3 sequences, around 15% found once; its top ten account for roughly 29%. Cells are PBMCs isolated from around 9.4 ml of fresh blood. The length of the CDR3 is 13 residues. Trimming removed 6 bases at V and 8 bases at J, with 16 bases between. Points from the study as a whole: Researchers found most expanded thyroid clonotypes above 0.001 in blood as well.

The sample consisted of blood. This clonotype was sampled from a woman aged 25 to 39 with Graves' ophthalmopathy. The chain is built from TRBV12-3 or TRBV12-4 and TRBJ1-2; D is ambiguous. The CDR3 protein is CASSSRGTRGYTF. The CDR3 DNA follows: TGTGCCAGCAGCTCTCGGGGAACGCGCGGCTACACCTTC.